This entry features one TCR beta chain sequence. Its specificity is unknown. The protocol was immunoSEQ multiplex PCR, while the TCRdb copy is restricted to in-frame clones and leaves out a portion. The data contain tens of thousands of clones, 80% to 90% of them singletons. The ends lost 7 bases at V and 5 bases at J; junction bases unmatched: 15. Germline CDR1 SQVTM, CDR2 ANQGSEA. CDR3 length: 15 residues. These data belong to a study of T cell responses to AZD1222 COVID-19 vaccine. Regarding the study as a whole: Most donors were white British and more were female, and clonal diversity was possibly underestimated.

The specimen was peripheral blood, collected 28 days after the second AZD1222 dose. The receptor's source is an adult who received the AZD1222 COVID-19 vaccine. V usage is TRBV29-1 and J usage is TRBJ2-5; TRBD1 aligns across 8 bases. The CDR3 coding sequence is TGCAGCGCCGGAGGTGCAGGGGGCGGTTTTGAGACCCAGTACTTC. This gives the protein CSAGGAGGGFETQYF.